This TCR beta chain is from a study of Graves' ophthalmopathy and Graves' hyperthyroidism. Amplification from RNA transcripts yielded the TCR beta CDR3 regions. Investigators did first-round RT-PCR with HTBI primers, then second-round multiplex PCR. TCRdb re-analysed the multiplex PCR reads in MiXCR, keeping a single row per CDR3 protein. The table includes 300,000 to 350,000 distinct CDR3 sequences, roughly a sixth detected once. Patients with other autoimmune diseases, uncontrolled infections, pregnancy or lactation were excluded. The PBMCs originated from more than 8 ml of fresh peripheral blood. Overall study findings and caveats: Most expanded clonotypes in thyroid above 0.001 frequency also showed up in blood.

This clonotype was detected many times. The antigen remains undetermined. The germline V gene has CDR1 SGHVS and CDR2 FQNEAQ. This CDR3 is built from 14 residues. V was shortened by 2 bases and J by 2 bases, with 10 bases between the two germline ends. The sequencing sample was made of peripheral blood. This sequence was found in an adult man with Graves' ophthalmopathy. V is TRBV7-8 and J is TRBJ2-7; no reliable D call. CDR3 bases: TGTGCCAGCAGCTTACATCCAGGTCCCTACGAGCAGTACTTC. Translating it yields CASSLHPGPYEQYF.